This T cell receptor (beta chain) was profiled in a study of blood T cell repertoires in COVID-19. As for the study in general: Some COVID-19 samples were acute and others convalescent; all came from the United States, Italy and Spain. The analysed material was cDNA or gDNA that came from T cells, B-cell-depleted T cells, or PBMCs.

Original processing notes: Using reference gene primer amplification, nucleated cell counts were estimated. The assay was immunoSEQ multiplex PCR, and TCRdb's table has in-frame clones only and misses some. Clone size and V and J calls were adopted from that table, with D and trimming inferred from the DNA. In the table there are under 200,000 clones, about four fifths of which are singletons. This TCR was sampled from a human donor with acute or convalescent COVID-19. The donor label of this sample is uncertain. Source material: peripheral blood.

CDR3 loop: CSATADGNTIYF. The DNA of the CDR3 is TGCAGCGCGACAGCCGATGGAAACACCATATATTTT. This chain links TRBV29-1 with TRBJ1-3, with a possible D match to TRBD1 (5 bases). Germline assignment: CDR1 SQVTM and CDR2 ANQGSEA. Trimming removed 7 bases from V and 3 bases from J, with 10 bases in between. The CDR3 sequence is 12 residues long. Based on the CDR3 plus reference TRBV29-1 and TRBJ1-3, the full variable domain is SAVISQKPSRDICQRGTSLTIQCQVDSQVTMMFWYRQQPGQSLTLIATANQGSEATYESGFVIDKFPISRPNLTFSTLTVSNMSPEDSSIYLCSATADGNTIYFGEGSWLTVV.